Given below is one T cell receptor beta chain in context. Its specificity is unknown. The data derive from a study of regulatory T cells in long-lasting Graves disease. Both iRepertoire HTBI primers and Arm-PCR of CDR3 regions were used to build the TCR beta libraries. In the original analysis: Throughout the samples, researchers identified about 62 TRBV and approximately 14 TRBJ segments. Via MiXCR, TCRdb re-called the multiplex PCR reads, giving one row per CDR3 protein. These V and J calls rely on TCRdb rather than the paper's analysis. Of approximately 400,000 distinct CDR3 sequences in the sample, 15% were seen once. This CDR3 contains 13 residues. V shed 3 bases and J shed 5 bases, with 10 bases lying between them. Findings and caveats of the study: Small numbers of samples may have cut accuracy.

Time point here: newly diagnosed GD, antithyroid drugs for less than 3 months. Extracted RNA from PBMCs served as the source of the TCR library. These data were also filed under a second study, of T cells in Graves' hyperthyroidism and ophthalmopathy.

Material: peripheral blood mononuclear cells (PBMCs), obtained at new diagnosis, from a patient treated with antithyroid drugs. The rearrangement links TRBV12-3 or TRBV12-4 to TRBJ1-2, with D unclear. The TCR originated in a middle-aged woman with Graves disease. CDR3 bases: TGTGCCAGCAGTTTTGGCATGTCGTATGGCTACACCTTC. Protein product: CASSFGMSYGYTF.